A selection of T cell receptor beta chains follows, all from one sample in a study of T-cell reconstitution after alpha-beta-depleted transplantation in children. TCRdb recomputed calls from the PCR reads with MiXCR, one row per CDR3 protein. The sample contains about 830,000 distinct CDR3 sequences, less than 20% of which appear only once. Sequencing used PBMCs, mostly from graft donor cells, obtained 360 days after TCRalphabeta/CD19-depleted stem cell transplant. These TCRs come from a male patient younger than 18 who had a stem cell transplant for acute lymphoblastic leukemia, so the T cells may come from the graft donor. Both conserved end residues are part of each CDR3. Each record gives: J gene, V gene, CDR3 protein.

TRBJ2-1 | TRBV12-3/TRBV12-4 | CASTPPGIPYNEQFF
TRBJ1-5 | TRBV5-1 | CASSFDPNPNQPQHF
TRBJ2-3 | TRBV10-3 | CAISDASGRFDTQYF
TRBJ1-6 | TRBV20-1 | CSARDGRGFSNSPLHF
TRBJ2-3 | TRBV7-9 | CASSSRTMTDTQYF
TRBJ2-7 | TRBV5-1 | CASSLAGGRPSYEQYF
TRBJ2-5 | TRBV2 | CASAVEGETQYF
TRBJ2-7 | TRBV7-2 | CASSLEGWDEQYF
TRBJ2-2 | TRBV2 | CASNRDREWSGELFF
TRBJ1-2 | TRBV7-8 | CASSLVGLGYTF
TRBJ2-3 | TRBV7-3 | CASSRGGGSGTDTQYF
TRBJ2-7 | TRBV12-3/TRBV12-4 | CASSSRATYEQYF
TRBJ2-7 | TRBV5-6 | CASSLPDRGDYEQYF
TRBJ1-1 | TRBV20-1 | CSASSAFF
TRBJ2-1 | TRBV19 | CASSIDYRSRSGSYNEQFF
TRBJ2-1 | TRBV6-2/TRBV6-3 | CASSYSIGDLAGRFYEQFF
TRBJ1-2 | TRBV5-1 | CASSWASGLENYGYTF
TRBJ2-3 | TRBV20-1 | CCARAHQTSGRAGVRTDTQYF
TRBJ2-5 | TRBV10-3 | CAISEPGLAGETQYF
TRBJ2-2 | TRBV10-2 | CASHYTGELFF
TRBJ2-1 | TRBV11-2 | CASSPSSGLPLSSYNEQFF
TRBJ2-7 | TRBV29-1 | CSVELPSGSYEQYF